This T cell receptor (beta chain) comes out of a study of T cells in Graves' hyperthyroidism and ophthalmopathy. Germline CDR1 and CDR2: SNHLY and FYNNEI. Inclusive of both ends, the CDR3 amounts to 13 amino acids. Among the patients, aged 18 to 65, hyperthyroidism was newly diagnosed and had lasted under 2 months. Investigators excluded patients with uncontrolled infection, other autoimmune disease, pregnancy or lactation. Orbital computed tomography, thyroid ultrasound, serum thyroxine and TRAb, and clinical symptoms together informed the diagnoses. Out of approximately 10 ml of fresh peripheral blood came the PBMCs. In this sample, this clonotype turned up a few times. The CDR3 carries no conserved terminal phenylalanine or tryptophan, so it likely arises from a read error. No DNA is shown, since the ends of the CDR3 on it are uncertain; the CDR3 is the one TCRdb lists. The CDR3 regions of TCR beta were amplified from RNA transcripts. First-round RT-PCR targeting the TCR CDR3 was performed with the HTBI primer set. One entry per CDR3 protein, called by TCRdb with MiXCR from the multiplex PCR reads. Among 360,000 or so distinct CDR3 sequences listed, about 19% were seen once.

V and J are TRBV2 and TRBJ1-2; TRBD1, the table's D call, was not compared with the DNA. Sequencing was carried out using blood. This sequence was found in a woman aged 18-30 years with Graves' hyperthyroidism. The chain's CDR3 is CASSVGQRIHLRR.